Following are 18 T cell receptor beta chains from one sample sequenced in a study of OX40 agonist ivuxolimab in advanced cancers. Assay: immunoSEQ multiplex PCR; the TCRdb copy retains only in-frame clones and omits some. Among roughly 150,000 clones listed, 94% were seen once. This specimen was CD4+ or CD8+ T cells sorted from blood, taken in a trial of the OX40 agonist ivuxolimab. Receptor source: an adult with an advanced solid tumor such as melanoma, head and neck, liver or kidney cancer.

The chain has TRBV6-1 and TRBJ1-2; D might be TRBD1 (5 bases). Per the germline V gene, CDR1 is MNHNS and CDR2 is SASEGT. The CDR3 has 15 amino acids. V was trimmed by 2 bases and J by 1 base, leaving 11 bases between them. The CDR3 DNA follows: TGTGCCAGCAGTGAAAGGGGAAGGGTTAACTATGGCTACACCTTC. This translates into CASSERGRVNYGYTF.

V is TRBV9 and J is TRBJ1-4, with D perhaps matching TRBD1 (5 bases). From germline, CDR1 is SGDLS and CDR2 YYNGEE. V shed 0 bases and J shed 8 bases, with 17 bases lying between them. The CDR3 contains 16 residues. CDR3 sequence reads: CASSVGGGTTREKLFF. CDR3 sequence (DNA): TGTGCCAGCAGCGTAGGAGGTGGGACCACGAGGGAAAAACTGTTTTTT.

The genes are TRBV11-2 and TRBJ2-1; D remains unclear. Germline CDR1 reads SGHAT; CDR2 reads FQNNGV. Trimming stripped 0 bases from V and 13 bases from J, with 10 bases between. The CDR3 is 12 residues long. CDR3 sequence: CASSLDWTPQFF. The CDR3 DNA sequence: TGTGCCAGCAGCTTAGATTGGACCCCCCAGTTCTTC. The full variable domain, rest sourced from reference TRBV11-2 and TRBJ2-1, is EAGVAQSPRYKIIEKRQSVAFWCNPISGHATLYWYQQILGQGPKLLIQFQNNGVVDDSQLPKDRFSAERLKGVDSTLKIQPAKLEDSAVYLCASSLDWTPQFFGPGTRLTVL.

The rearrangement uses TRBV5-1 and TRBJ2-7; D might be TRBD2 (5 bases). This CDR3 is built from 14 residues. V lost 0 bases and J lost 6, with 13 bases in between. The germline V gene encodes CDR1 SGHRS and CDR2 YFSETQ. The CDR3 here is CASSLGGSGLEQYF. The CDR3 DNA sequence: TGCGCCAGCAGCTTGGGTGGGTCCGGACTCGAGCAGTACTTC.

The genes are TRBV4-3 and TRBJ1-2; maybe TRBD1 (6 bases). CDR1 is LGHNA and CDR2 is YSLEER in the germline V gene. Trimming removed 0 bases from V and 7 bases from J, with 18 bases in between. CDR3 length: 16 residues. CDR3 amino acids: CASSQDWVQGRGGYTF. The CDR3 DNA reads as TGCGCCAGCAGCCAAGATTGGGTCCAGGGGAGGGGTGGCTACACCTTC.

In DNA, the CDR3 is TGTGCCTGGAGTGTAGTAGGGAGGGACGGGGAGCTGTTTTTT. Translating it yields CAWSVVGRDGELFF. This chain connects TRBV30 to TRBJ2-2, with 7 bases matching TRBD2. The CDR3 extends over 14 amino acids. Germline values: CDR1 GTSNPN, CDR2 SVGIG (reference sequence). J lost 7 bases, V lost 0 bases, and 5 bases had no gene match.

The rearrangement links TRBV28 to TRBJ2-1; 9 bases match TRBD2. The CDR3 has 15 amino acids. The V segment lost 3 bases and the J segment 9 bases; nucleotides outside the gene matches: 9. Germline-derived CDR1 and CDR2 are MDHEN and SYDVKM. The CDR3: CASSLAAGGPGEQFF. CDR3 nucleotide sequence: TGTGCCAGCAGTTTGGCGGCGGGAGGGCCAGGTGAGCAGTTCTTC.

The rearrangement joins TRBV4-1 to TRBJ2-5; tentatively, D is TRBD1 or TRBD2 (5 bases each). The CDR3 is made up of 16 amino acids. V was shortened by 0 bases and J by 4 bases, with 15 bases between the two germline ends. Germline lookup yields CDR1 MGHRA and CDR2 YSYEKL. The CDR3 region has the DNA TGCGCCAGCAGCCAAGAGATGGGGGATAGGAGAGAGACCCAGTACTTC. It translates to CASSQEMGDRRETQYF.

CDR3 amino acids: CAAVGNTIYF. The CDR3 nucleotides read TGTGCCGCCGTGGGAAACACCATATATTTT. This chain joins TRBV6-6 and TRBJ1-3, with D hard to call. Between the trimmed V and J ends, which lost 11 bases and 4 bases, there was a span of 6 bases. CDR1 MNHNY and CDR2 SVGAGI come from the germline V gene (reference sequence). The CDR3 runs to 10 residues.

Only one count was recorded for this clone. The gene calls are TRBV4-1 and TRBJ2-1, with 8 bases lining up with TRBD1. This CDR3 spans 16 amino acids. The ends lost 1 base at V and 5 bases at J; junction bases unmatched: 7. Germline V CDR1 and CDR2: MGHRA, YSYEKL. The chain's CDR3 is CASSQGPGTGDNEQFF. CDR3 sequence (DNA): TGCGCCAGCAGCCAAGGACCCGGGACAGGAGACAATGAGCAGTTCTTC.

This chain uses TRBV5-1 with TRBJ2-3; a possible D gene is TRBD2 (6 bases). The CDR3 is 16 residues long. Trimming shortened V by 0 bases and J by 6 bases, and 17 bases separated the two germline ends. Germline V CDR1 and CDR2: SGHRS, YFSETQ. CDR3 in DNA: TGCGCCAGCAGCTTGGAGGGTGGGACTGCCGGGGATACGCAGTATTTT. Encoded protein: CASSLEGGTAGDTQYF.

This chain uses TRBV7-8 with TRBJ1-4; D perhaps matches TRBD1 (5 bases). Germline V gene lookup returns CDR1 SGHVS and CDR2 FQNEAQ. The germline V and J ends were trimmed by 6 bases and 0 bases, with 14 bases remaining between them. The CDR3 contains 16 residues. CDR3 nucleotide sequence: TGTGCCAGCAGTCCCCGGGGGGGTCCAACTAATGAAAAACTGTTTTTT. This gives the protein CASSPRGGPTNEKLFF.

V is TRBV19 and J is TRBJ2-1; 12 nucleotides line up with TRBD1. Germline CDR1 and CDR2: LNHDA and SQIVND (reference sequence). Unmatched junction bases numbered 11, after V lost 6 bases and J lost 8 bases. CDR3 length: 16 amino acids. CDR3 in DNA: TGTGCCAGTAGCCTAAGTCCGGGACAGGGGGCGTATGAGCAGTTCTTC. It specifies CASSLSPGQGAYEQFF.

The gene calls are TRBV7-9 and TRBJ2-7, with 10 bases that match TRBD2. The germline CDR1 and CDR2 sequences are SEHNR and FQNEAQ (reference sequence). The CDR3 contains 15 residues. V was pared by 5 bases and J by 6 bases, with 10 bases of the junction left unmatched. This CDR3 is CASSTASGSWSEQYF. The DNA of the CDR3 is TGTGCCAGCAGCACCGCTAGCGGGAGTTGGTCCGAGCAGTACTTC.

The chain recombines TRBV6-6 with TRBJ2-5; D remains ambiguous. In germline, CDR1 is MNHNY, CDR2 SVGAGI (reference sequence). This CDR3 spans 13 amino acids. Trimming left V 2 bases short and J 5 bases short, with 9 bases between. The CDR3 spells CASSYGEFETQYF. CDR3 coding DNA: TGTGCCAGCAGTTACGGGGAATTCGAGACCCAGTACTTC.

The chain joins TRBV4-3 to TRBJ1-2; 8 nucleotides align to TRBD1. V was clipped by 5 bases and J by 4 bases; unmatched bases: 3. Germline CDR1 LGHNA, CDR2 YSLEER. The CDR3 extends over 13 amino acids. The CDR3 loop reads CASSYQGAYGYTF. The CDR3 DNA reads TGCGCCAGCAGCTACCAGGGGGCCTATGGCTACACCTTC.

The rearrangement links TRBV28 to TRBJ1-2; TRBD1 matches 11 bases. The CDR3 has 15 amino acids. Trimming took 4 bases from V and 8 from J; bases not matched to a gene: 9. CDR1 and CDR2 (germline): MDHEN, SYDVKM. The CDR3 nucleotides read TGTGCCAGCAGTTCGACCCTGGACAGGGGGCTCGGCTACACCTTC. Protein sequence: CASSSTLDRGLGYTF.

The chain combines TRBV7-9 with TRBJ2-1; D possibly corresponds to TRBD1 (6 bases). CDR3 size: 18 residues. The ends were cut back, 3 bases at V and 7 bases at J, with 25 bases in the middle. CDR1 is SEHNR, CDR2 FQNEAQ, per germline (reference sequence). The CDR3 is CASSLRLQGVVVGNEQFF. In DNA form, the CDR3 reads TGTGCCAGCAGCTTGAGATTACAGGGAGTCGTAGTCGGAAATGAGCAGTTCTTC. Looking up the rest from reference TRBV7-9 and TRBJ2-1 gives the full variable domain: DTGVSQNPRHKITKRGQNVTFRCDPISEHNRLYWYRQTLGQGPEFLTYFQNEAQLEKSRLLSDRFSAERPKGSFSTLEIQRTEQGDSAMYLCASSLRLQGVVVGNEQFFGPGTRLTVL.